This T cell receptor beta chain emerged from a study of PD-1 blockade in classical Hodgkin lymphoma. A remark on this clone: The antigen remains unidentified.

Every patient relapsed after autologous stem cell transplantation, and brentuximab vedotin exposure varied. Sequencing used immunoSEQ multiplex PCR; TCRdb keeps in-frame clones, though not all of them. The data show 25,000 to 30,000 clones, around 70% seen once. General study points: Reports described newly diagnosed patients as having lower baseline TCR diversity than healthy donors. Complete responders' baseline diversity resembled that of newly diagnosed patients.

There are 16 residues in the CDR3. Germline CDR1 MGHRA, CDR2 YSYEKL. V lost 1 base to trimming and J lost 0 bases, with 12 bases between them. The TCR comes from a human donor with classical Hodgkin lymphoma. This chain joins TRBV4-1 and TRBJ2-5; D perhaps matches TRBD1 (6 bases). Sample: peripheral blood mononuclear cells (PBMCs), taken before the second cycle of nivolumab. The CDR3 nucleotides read TGCGCCAGCAGCCAAGCCAGGGGCTACTACCAAGAGACCCAGTACTTC. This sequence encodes CASSQARGYYQETQYF.